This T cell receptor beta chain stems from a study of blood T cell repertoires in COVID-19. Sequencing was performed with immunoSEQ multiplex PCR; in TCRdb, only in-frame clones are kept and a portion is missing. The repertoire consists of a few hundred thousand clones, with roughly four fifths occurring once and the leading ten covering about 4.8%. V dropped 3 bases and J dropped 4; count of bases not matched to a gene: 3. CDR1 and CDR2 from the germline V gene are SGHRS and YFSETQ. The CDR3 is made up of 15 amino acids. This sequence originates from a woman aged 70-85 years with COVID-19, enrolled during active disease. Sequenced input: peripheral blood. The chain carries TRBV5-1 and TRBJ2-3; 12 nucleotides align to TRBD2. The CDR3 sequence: CASSSGLAGPDTQYF. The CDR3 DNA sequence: TGCGCCAGCAGCTCCGGACTAGCGGGACCAGATACGCAGTATTTT. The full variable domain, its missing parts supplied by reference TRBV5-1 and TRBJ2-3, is KAGVTQTPRYLIKTRGQQVTLSCSPISGHRSVSWYQQTPGQGLQFLFEYFSETQRNKGNFPGRFSGRQFSNSRSEMNVSTLELGDSALYLCASSSGLAGPDTQYFGPGTRLTVL.